This T cell receptor beta chain was found in a study of Tregs in tolerant kidney transplant recipients. Assay used: immunoSEQ multiplex PCR; TCRdb lists only in-frame clones, some missing. The data contain 40,000 to 50,000 clones, 91% of them singletons. The receptor's source is a human donor in good health. Sequences were obtained from Tregs from blood.

The CDR3 DNA reads TGTGCCAGCAGTGACGGTGGGGGACTACAGTTCTTC. Translating it yields CASSDGGGLQFF. This chain links TRBV2 with TRBJ2-1, with 7 nucleotides matching TRBD2. Germline V gene data show CDR1 as SNHLY and CDR2 as FYNNEI. V was pared by 3 bases and J by 13 bases, with 6 bases of the junction left unmatched. The CDR3 length is 12 residues.